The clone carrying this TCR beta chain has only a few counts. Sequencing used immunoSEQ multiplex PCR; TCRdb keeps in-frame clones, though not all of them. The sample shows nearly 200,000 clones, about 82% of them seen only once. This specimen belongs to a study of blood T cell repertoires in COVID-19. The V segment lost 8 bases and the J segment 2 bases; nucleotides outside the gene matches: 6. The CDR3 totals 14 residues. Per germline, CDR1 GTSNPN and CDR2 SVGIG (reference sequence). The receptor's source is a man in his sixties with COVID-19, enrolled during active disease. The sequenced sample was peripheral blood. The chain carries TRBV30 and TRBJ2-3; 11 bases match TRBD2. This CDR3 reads CAGRTSGFTDTQYF. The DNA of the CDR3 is TGTGCCGGCAGGACTAGCGGGTTCACAGATACGCAGTATTTT. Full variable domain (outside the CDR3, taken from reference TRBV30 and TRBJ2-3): SQTIHQWPATLVQPVGSPLSLECTVEGTSNPNLYWYRQAAGRGLQLLFYSVGIGQISSEVPQNLSASRPQDRQFILSSKKLLLSDSGFYLCAGRTSGFTDTQYFGPGTRLTVL.